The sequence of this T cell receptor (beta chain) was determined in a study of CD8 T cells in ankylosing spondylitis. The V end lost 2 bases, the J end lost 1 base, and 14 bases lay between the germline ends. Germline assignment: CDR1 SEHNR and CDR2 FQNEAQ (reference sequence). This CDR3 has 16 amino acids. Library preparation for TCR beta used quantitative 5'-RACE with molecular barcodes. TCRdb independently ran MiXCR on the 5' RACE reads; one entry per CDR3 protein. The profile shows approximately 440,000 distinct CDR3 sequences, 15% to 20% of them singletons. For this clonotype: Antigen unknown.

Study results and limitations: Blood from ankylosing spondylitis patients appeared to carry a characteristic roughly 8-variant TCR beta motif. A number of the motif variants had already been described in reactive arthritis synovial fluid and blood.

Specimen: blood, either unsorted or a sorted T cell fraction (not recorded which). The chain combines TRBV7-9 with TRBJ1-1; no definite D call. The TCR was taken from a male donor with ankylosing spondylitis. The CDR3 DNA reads TGTGCCAGCAGCTTATACGCAGGACGGCCGAACACTGAAGCTTTCTTT. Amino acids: CASSLYAGRPNTEAFF. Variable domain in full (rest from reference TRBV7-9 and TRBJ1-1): DTGVSQNPRHKITKRGQNVTFRCDPISEHNRLYWYRQTLGQGPEFLTYFQNEAQLEKSRLLSDRFSAERPKGSFSTLEIQRTEQGDSAMYLCASSLYAGRPNTEAFFGQGTRLTVV.